This TCR beta chain was identified in a study of blood T cell repertoires in COVID-19. Study-wide context: T cells, B-cell-depleted T cells, or PBMCs supplied cDNA or gDNA.

The V and J ends lost 2 bases and 7 bases respectively, with 11 bases between them. CDR3 length: 14 residues. CDR1 is MNHNS and CDR2 is SASEGT in the germline V gene. Data came from immunoSEQ multiplex PCR; TCRdb stores just in-frame clones and leaves some out. The sample consists of 88,000 or so clones, 65% to 90% of them appearing once. Material: peripheral blood. The chain couples TRBV6-1 to TRBJ1-4; D uncertain. The TCR originated in a man between 60 and 70 years old with acute or convalescent COVID-19. This CDR3 is CASSEQPTGEKLFF. For the CDR3, the DNA is TGTGCCAGCAGTGAACAACCCACGGGTGAAAAACTGTTTTTT.